This T cell receptor (beta chain) was captured by sequencing in a study of neurological immune-mediated disorders. The table lists this clonotype with many counts. The antigen is unknown. Germline CDR1 and CDR2: SGHTA and FQGTGA. CDR3 length equals 16 residues. V lost 5 bases, J lost 9 bases, and 25 bases lay in between. TCRdb re-analysed the 5' RACE reads in MiXCR, keeping a single row per CDR3 protein. Seen here are approximately 46,000 distinct CDR3 sequences, under 3.5% observed once, and the top ten hold more than 12%. Overall study results and limits: It was HTLV-1-associated myelopathy that showed the most TCR clonal expansion, while multiple sclerosis showed the least, falling below healthy controls.

The source is a woman aged 45-65 years with multiple sclerosis. The sequencing input was PBMCs. The V call is TRBV7-3, the J call TRBJ2-5, with D possibly being TRBD2 (6 bases). The CDR3, as DNA: TGTGCCAGCAGCCCCGGTGGGGCGGGAAGCATTAGGGCCCAGTACTTC. This sequence encodes CASSPGGAGSIRAQYF.